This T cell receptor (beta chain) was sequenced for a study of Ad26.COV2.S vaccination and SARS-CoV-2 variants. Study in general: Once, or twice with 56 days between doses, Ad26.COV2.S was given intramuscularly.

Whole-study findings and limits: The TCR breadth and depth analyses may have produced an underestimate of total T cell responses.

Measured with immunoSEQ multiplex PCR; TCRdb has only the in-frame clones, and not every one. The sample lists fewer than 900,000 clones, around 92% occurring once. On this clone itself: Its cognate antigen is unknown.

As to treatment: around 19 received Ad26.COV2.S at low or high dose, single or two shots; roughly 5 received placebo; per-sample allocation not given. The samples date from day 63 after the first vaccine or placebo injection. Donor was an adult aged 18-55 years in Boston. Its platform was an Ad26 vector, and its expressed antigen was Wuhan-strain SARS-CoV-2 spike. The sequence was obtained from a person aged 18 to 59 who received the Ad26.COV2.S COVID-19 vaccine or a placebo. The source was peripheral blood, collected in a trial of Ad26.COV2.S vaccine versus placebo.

CDR3 sequence: CASSEVSQGNTIYF. For the CDR3, the DNA is TGTGCCAGCAGTGAAGTATCACAGGGGAACACCATATATTTT. The chain combines TRBV25-1 with TRBJ1-3; 7 bases agree with TRBD1. The junction had 5 bases not matched to a gene; V was cut back by 2 bases and J by 7 bases. The CDR3 spans 14 residues. The germline V gene encodes CDR1 MGHDK and CDR2 SYGVNS. The full variable domain, with the rest looked up from reference TRBV25-1 and TRBJ1-3, is EADIYQTPRYLVIGTGKKITLECSQTMGHDKMYWYQQDPGMELHLIHYSYGVNSTEKGDLSSESTVSRIRTEHFPLTLESARPSHTSQYLCASSEVSQGNTIYFGEGSWLTVV.